This TCR beta chain stems from a study of siplizumab effects on memory and regulatory T cells. Study-wide results and limits: In siplizumab cultures, the suppressive function of proliferating Tregs remained unconfirmed.

Assay used: immunoSEQ multiplex PCR; TCRdb lists only in-frame clones, some missing. The sample has about 120,000 clones; just under 95% are singletons. A note on this clone: Its specificity is unknown.

The length of the CDR3 is 15 residues. V shed 4 bases and J 6 bases; nucleotides not matched to a gene: 1. CDR1 SGHRS and CDR2 YFSETQ come from the germline V gene. V gene TRBV5-1 combines with J gene TRBJ2-2; 15 bases fit TRBD2. The TCR comes from a human donor in good health. Material: non-Treg CD4+ T cells sorted from blood. CDR3 sequence (DNA): TGCGCCAGCAGCAGGACTAGCGGGGGGGCCGGGGAGCTGTTTTTT. Translating it yields CASSRTSGGAGELFF.